The text below deals with one T cell receptor beta chain. The record originates from a study of T cell changes during pregnancy in multiple sclerosis. Assay used: immunoSEQ multiplex PCR; TCRdb lists only in-frame clones, some missing. The sample carries about 67,000 clones, about nine tenths recorded once. The CDR3 consists of 15 residues. CDR1 and CDR2 from the germline V gene are SGDLS and YYNGEE. The V end was cut by 4 bases, the J end by 8 bases, with 18 bases between. This specimen was peripheral blood, taken in the first trimester of pregnancy. This chain links TRBV9 with TRBJ1-4, with a tentative D call TRBD1 (5 bases). The TCR was taken from a female donor with multiple sclerosis, enrolled in a pregnancy study. The CDR3, as DNA: TGTGCCAGCAGCCCCCAGGGAGGGGTGTGGGAAAAACTGTTTTTT. The encoded protein is CASSPQGGVWEKLFF.